These 17 T cell receptor beta chains originate from one sample sequenced in a study of cytotoxic CD8 clonotypes in ibrutinib-treated CLL. Here immunoSEQ multiplex PCR was the method, and the copy in TCRdb shows in-frame clones only, minus some. Here the sample spans about 68,000 clones, 68% being singletons. This specimen was PBMCs, taken after 12 months of ibrutinib treatment. The receptor set was obtained from a human donor with chronic lymphocytic leukemia.

The V call is TRBV19, the J call TRBJ2-7; TRBD2 matches at 9 bases. The CDR3 has 14 residues. CDR1 is LNHDA, CDR2 SQIVND, per germline (reference sequence). V was pared by 4 bases and J by 7 bases, with 8 bases of the junction left unmatched. DNA of the CDR3: TGTGCCAGTAGTACTGGGGGACTAGCTCCTGAGCAGTACTTC. Translating gives CASSTGGLAPEQYF.

This chain links TRBV4-2 with TRBJ1-1; 8 bases are shared with TRBD1. V lost 0 bases and J lost 6; bases outside the gene matches: 6. Germline CDR1 and CDR2: LGHNA and YNFKEQ. The CDR3 totals 15 residues. The CDR3 region is CASSQDRGRIAEAFF. The DNA for the CDR3 is TGTGCCAGCAGCCAAGACAGGGGGCGAATTGCTGAAGCTTTCTTT.

A word on this clone: The same CDR3 arises from other DNA sequences in this sample as well. This sequence joins TRBV5-5 and TRBJ1-5, with 11 bases matching TRBD1. The CDR3 is made up of 15 amino acids. The V gene end was trimmed by 4 bases and the J gene end by 6 bases; junction bases not matched to a gene: 6. Germline lookup yields CDR1 SGHKS and CDR2 YYEKEE (reference sequence). CDR3 sequence reads: CASSIGQGASQPQHF. Here the CDR3 DNA reads TGTGCCAGCAGCATAGGACAGGGGGCATCTCAGCCCCAGCATTTT.

This chain uses TRBV5-4 with TRBJ2-5; D ambiguous. The DNA end is more similar to TRBJ2-7, so the J call may be wrong. The CDR3 is made up of 13 amino acids. Germline V gene data show CDR1 as SGHNT and CDR2 as YYREEE (reference sequence). CDR3: CASSLAGTYEQYF. The DNA of the CDR3 is TGTGCCAGCAGCTTAGCTGGGACCTACGAGCAGTACTTC.

The chain is built from TRBV5-1 and TRBJ1-1, with no clear D. CDR3 size: 15 residues. Trimming removed 4 bases from V and 4 bases from J, with 17 bases in between. Germline V gives CDR1 SGHRS, CDR2 YFSETQ. The CDR3 sequence: CASSEFGVVGTEAFF. The CDR3 DNA reads TGCGCCAGCAGCGAATTCGGTGTTGTGGGCACTGAAGCTTTCTTT. The whole variable domain, remainder taken from reference TRBV5-1 and TRBJ1-1, is KAGVTQTPRYLIKTRGQQVTLSCSPISGHRSVSWYQQTPGQGLQFLFEYFSETQRNKGNFPGRFSGRQFSNSRSEMNVSTLELGDSALYLCASSEFGVVGTEAFFGQGTRLTVV.

This clone has a handful of counts. V and J are TRBV5-1 and TRBJ1-3, with D tentatively TRBD1 (5 bases). Germline V lookup: CDR1 SGHRS, CDR2 YFSETQ. The CDR3 extends over 16 amino acids. V lost 0 bases and J lost 0, with 10 bases in between. CDR3 region: CASSLGDSGSGNTIYF. CDR3 bases: TGCGCCAGCAGCTTGGGGGACTCCGGCTCTGGAAACACCATATATTTT.

J is TRBJ2-2 and V is TRBV4-3; no reliable D call. Germline loops: CDR1 LGHNA, CDR2 YSLEER. V dropped 3 bases and J dropped 0 bases, with 5 bases sitting between them. The CDR3 covers 14 residues. CDR3 coding DNA: TGCGCCAGCAGCCACTCCGCGAACACCGGGGAGCTGTTTTTT. Protein product: CASSHSANTGELFF.

V usage is TRBV6-1 and J usage is TRBJ2-5; no definite D call. The length of the CDR3 is 14 residues. The germline V gene has CDR1 MNHNS and CDR2 SASEGT. V was clipped by 3 bases and J by 1 base, with 9 bases between them. CDR3 protein: CASSDSWIQETQYF. The CDR3 DNA reads TGTGCCAGCAGTGATTCATGGATCCAAGAGACCCAGTACTTC.

This chain uses TRBV7-2 with TRBJ1-2, with 7 bases aligning to TRBD1. The CDR3 runs 16 residues. With V trimmed by 6 bases and J by 4 bases, 14 bases remained unmatched. Germline CDR1 and CDR2: SGHTA and FQGNSA. The CDR3: CASSQGPTGLSYGYTF. In DNA form, the CDR3 reads TGTGCCAGCAGTCAAGGACCGACAGGGTTGAGCTATGGCTACACCTTC.

The chain links TRBV6-5 to TRBJ2-5; D may correspond to TRBD1 or TRBD2 (5 bases each). V was cut by 6 bases and J by 4 bases, with 15 bases left in between. Germline values: CDR1 MNHEY, CDR2 SVGAGI. This CDR3 spans 14 amino acids. CDR3 bases: TGTGCCAGCAGCCCCTGGGGGACCTTAGAGACCCAGTACTTC. Translated, it gives CASSPWGTLETQYF.

This clone was counted only a few times. The V and J genes are TRBV10-1 and TRBJ1-5; D is unclear. Germline V lookup: CDR1 WNHNN, CDR2 SYGVQD (reference sequence). With 2 bases removed from V and 0 bases from J, the gap between germline ends came to 2 bases. This CDR3 comprises 13 residues. CDR3 residues: CASSENSNQPQHF. Here the CDR3 DNA reads TGCGCCAGCAGTGAGAATAGCAATCAGCCCCAGCATTTT.

This chain joins TRBV9 and TRBJ2-5, with D maybe TRBD2 (6 bases). The CDR3 has 14 residues. With 0 bases removed from V and 7 bases from J, the gap between germline ends came to 13 bases. Germline V CDR1 and CDR2: SGDLS, YYNGEE. The CDR3 reads CASSVGGGKGTQYF. CDR3 sequence (DNA): TGTGCCAGCAGCGTAGGTGGAGGGAAGGGGACCCAGTACTTC.

The CDR3 loop is CASSPEGGLVRGTQYF. DNA of the CDR3: TGTGCCAGCAGCCCGGAGGGTGGTCTAGTTAGGGGGACCCAGTACTTC. This sequence joins TRBV5-4 and TRBJ2-5; TRBD2 is a possible D gene (6 bases). The CDR3 spans 16 residues. Germline V gene data show CDR1 as SGHNT and CDR2 as YYREEE (reference sequence). Between the trimmed V and J ends, which lost 4 bases and 7 bases, there was a span of 23 bases.

The genes are TRBV7-2 and TRBJ1-3; D remains unclear. The germline V gene encodes CDR1 SGHTA and CDR2 FQGNSA. V lost 5 bases and J lost 0, with 14 bases in between. The CDR3 consists of 16 residues. In DNA, the CDR3 is TGTGCCAGCAGCCCCCTTGGCCCGAGCTCTGGAAACACCATATATTTT. It yields the protein CASSPLGPSSGNTIYF.

In this sample, this clone turned up a few times. The V and J genes are TRBV9 and TRBJ1-6, with a tentative D call TRBD1 (5 bases). Germline V gene lookup returns CDR1 SGDLS and CDR2 YYNGEE. V was pared by 0 bases and J by 7 bases, with 14 bases between. CDR3 length: 16 residues. CDR3 nucleotide sequence: TGTGCCAGCAGCGTAGGCCGGGGGGGTCCGAATTCACCCCTCCACTTT. Protein: CASSVGRGGPNSPLHF.

The rearrangement links TRBV18 to TRBJ2-3; 9 bases match TRBD1. J was trimmed by 4 bases and V by 4 bases; bases with no gene match: 3. The CDR3 covers 14 residues. Germline CDR1 is KGHSH and CDR2 is LQKENI. Here the CDR3 DNA reads TGTGCCAGCTCACTGGACAGGGGCGCAGATACGCAGTATTTT. The encoded protein is CASSLDRGADTQYF.

The table lists this clone with a few counts. The chain combines TRBV2 with TRBJ1-4, with D possibly matching TRBD1 (5 bases). The CDR3 is 15 residues long. The germline V and J ends were trimmed by 5 bases and 5 bases, with 15 bases remaining between them. CDR1 is SNHLY and CDR2 is FYNNEI in the germline V gene. This chain's CDR3 is CASSRDGGTNEKLFF. CDR3 coding DNA: TGTGCCAGCAGTAGAGACGGGGGGACGAATGAAAAACTGTTTTTT.